This T cell receptor beta chain was retrieved from a study of low-dose radiotherapy and immunotherapy resistance in tumors. Overall study: A total of 6.5 Gy was given to Cohort 1 as 0.5 Gy per fraction every 2 weeks.

Trimming took 4 bases from V and 5 from J; bases not matched to a gene: 4. Germline V gives CDR1 SGHTA, CDR2 FQGNSA. The CDR3 has 13 residues. The time point is: before trial treatment. Alpha and beta chains were covered, as first-strand cDNA relied on TRAV- and TRBV-specific primers. Both a constant-region primer and a V-primer adapter served to amplify TCRs across roughly 20 PCR cycles. Isolated mRNA was amplified by in vitro transcription. TCRdb reanalysed the reads using MiXCR and keeps one entry per CDR3 protein. The sample carries approximately 90,000 distinct CDR3 sequences, around 9.2% recorded once. At least ten counts were recorded for this clonotype.

The chain joins TRBV7-2 to TRBJ1-1, with 7 positions matching TRBD1. The receptor was derived from a male donor with prostate cancer. The source material was PBMCs, sampled before treatment. The CDR3 reads CASSSTGVTEAFF. The DNA of the CDR3 is TGTGCCAGCAGCTCTACAGGGGTGACTGAAGCTTTCTTT.